This T cell receptor beta chain was profiled in a study of cytomegalovirus exposure and HLA in healthy donors. Trimming left V 3 bases short and J 0 bases short, with 5 bases between. This CDR3 is 14 amino acids long. CDR1 and CDR2 (germline): SGHTA, FQGTGA. Study findings and constraints: Listed as cytomegalovirus-associated were 150 or so TCR beta chains. Most TCR sequences were uncommon, yet certain public TCRs appeared in many donors. A classifier reportedly called cytomegalovirus status with high sensitivity and specificity. TCR clusters originating in the first cohort tended to co-occur in the approximately 120 validation repertoires, according to a later analysis.

Sequencing was performed with immunoSEQ multiplex PCR; in TCRdb, only in-frame clones are kept and a portion is missing. The sample carries around 60,000 clones, over 85% recorded once. Note on this clone: The antigen is not known.

The rearrangement uses TRBV7-3 and TRBJ2-2; D not resolved. The specimen was PBMCs. The receptor was derived from a man aged 18 to 30 in good health and CMV-seropositive. The CDR3 here is CASSFISNTGELFF. DNA of the CDR3: TGTGCCAGCAGCTTTATCTCGAACACCGGGGAGCTGTTTTTT.